This T cell receptor (beta chain) was recovered during a study of blood T cell repertoires in COVID-19. Background on the study: From T cells, B-cell-depleted T cells, or PBMCs came the material, which was cDNA or gDNA.

In the authors' methods: The assay estimated nucleated cells by amplifying reference gene primers. TCRdb keeps only in-frame clones here, not all; method: immunoSEQ multiplex PCR. The DNA was the basis for D and trimming; V, J and clone size are from that table. The sample has tens of thousands of clones, 70% to 85% seen once; the top ten hold around 10%. This clone was counted many times. Other nucleotide sequences from this sample produce the same CDR3. The V gene end was trimmed by 1 base and the J gene end by 4 bases; junction bases not matched to a gene: 4. Germline values: CDR1 SQVTM, CDR2 ANQGSEA. The CDR3 extends over 14 amino acids.

The rearrangement uses TRBV29-1 and TRBJ2-7; 10 bases map to TRBD1. This clonotype was sampled from a woman between 50 and 59 years old with acute or convalescent COVID-19. The specimen sequenced was peripheral blood. The CDR3 loop is CSVEGTGGSYEQYF. The DNA of the CDR3 is TGCAGCGTTGAAGGGACAGGGGGATCTTACGAGCAGTACTTC.